Below, 20 T cell receptor beta chains from the same sample are listed, as sequenced in a study of T cells in Graves' hyperthyroidism and ophthalmopathy. RNA transcripts provided the source from which TCR beta CDR3 regions were amplified. A set of HTBI primers served as the primers for a first-round RT-PCR of the TCR CDR3. TCRdb reprocessed the multiplex PCR reads with MiXCR, giving one entry per CDR3 protein. The data contain around 570,000 distinct CDR3 sequences, roughly 21% of them singletons. What was sequenced was blood. Source of these receptors: a man aged 35 to 55 with Graves' ophthalmopathy.

In this sample, this clonotype turned up a few times. This chain uses TRBV10-3 with TRBJ1-1; D unresolved. The CDR3 covers 12 residues. Germline loops: CDR1 ENHRY, CDR2 SYGVKD. Trimming stripped 5 bases from V and 4 bases from J, with 8 bases between. DNA for the CDR3: TGTGCCATCAGTCTGAAGGGCACTGAAGCTTTCTTT. This sequence encodes CAISLKGTEAFF.

This clonotype has just one count. CDR3 in DNA: TGTGCCAGCAGCGGATCACAGCTCTCTGGAAACACCATATATTTT. Its translation is CASSGSQLSGNTIYF. The J gene is TRBJ1-3, the V gene TRBV9; unclear D gene. Trimming pared 3 bases from V and 0 bases from J, leaving 10 bases between. Germline lookup yields CDR1 SGDLS and CDR2 YYNGEE. CDR3 length: 15 residues. Full variable domain (outside the CDR3, taken from reference TRBV9 and TRBJ1-3): DSGVTQTPKHLITATGQRVTLRCSPRSGDLSVYWYQQSLDQGLQFLIQYYNGEERAKGNILERFSAQQFPDLHSELNLSSLELGDSALYFCASSGSQLSGNTIYFGEGSWLTVV.

There are many counts of this clonotype. V usage is TRBV18 and J usage is TRBJ1-5, with D uncertain. V was trimmed by 9 bases and J by 3 bases, leaving 12 bases between them. The length of the CDR3 is 13 residues. CDR1 and CDR2 (germline): KGHSH, LQKENI. The CDR3 loop is CARHRAYNQPQHF. As DNA, the CDR3 is TGTGCCAGACATCGGGCTTACAATCAGCCCCAGCATTTT.

The chain recombines TRBV5-1 with TRBJ2-5; D is ambiguous. The germline V gene has CDR1 SGHRS and CDR2 YFSETQ. Trimming removed 0 bases from V and 1 base from J, with 10 bases in between. The CDR3 is 15 amino acids. The CDR3 reads CASSLEGKGQETQYF. The DNA of the CDR3 is TGCGCCAGCAGCTTGGAAGGGAAGGGCCAAGAGACCCAGTACTTC. Complete variable domain (other parts from reference TRBV5-1 and TRBJ2-5): KAGVTQTPRYLIKTRGQQVTLSCSPISGHRSVSWYQQTPGQGLQFLFEYFSETQRNKGNFPGRFSGRQFSNSRSEMNVSTLELGDSALYLCASSLEGKGQETQYFGPGTRLLVL.

The chain couples TRBV7-9 to TRBJ2-6; D possibly corresponds to TRBD1 (6 bases). The CDR3 is 16 amino acids. The V end lost 6 bases, the J end lost 2 bases, and 14 bases lay between the germline ends. CDR1 is SEHNR, CDR2 FQNEAQ, per germline (reference sequence). CDR3 nucleotide sequence: TGTGCCAGCAGGGTACAAACAGGGCCTGGGGCCAACGTCCTGACTTTC. Its protein product is CASRVQTGPGANVLTF.

The rearrangement joins TRBV19 to TRBJ2-1, with D possibly being TRBD2 (6 bases). The length of the CDR3 is 15 residues. The V gene lost 3 bases and the J gene lost 6 bases, with 15 bases spanning the gap. CDR1 and CDR2 from the germline V gene are LNHDA and SQIVND (reference sequence). CDR3 amino acids: CASSIGVVRGNEQFF. The DNA of the CDR3 is TGTGCCAGTAGTATTGGGGTGGTGCGGGGCAATGAGCAGTTCTTC.

This clonotype was observed many times. The V call is TRBV18, the J call TRBJ1-1; D call uncertain. The germline V gene has CDR1 KGHSH and CDR2 LQKENI. This CDR3 is built from 15 residues. V shed 2 bases and J shed 1 base, with 11 bases lying between them. The CDR3 DNA reads TGTGCCAGCTCACCAGGAGGCGTGCGGAACACTGAAGCTTTCTTT. Its translation is CASSPGGVRNTEAFF. Together with reference TRBV18 and TRBJ1-1, the CDR3 gives the full variable domain: NAGVMQNPRHLVRRRGQEARLRCSPMKGHSHVYWYRQLPEEGLKFMVYLQKENIIDESGMPKERFSAEFPKEGPSILRIQQVVRGDSAAYFCASSPGGVRNTEAFFGQGTRLTVV.

The chain is built from TRBV7-8 and TRBJ2-3; maybe TRBD2 (6 bases). Germline CDR1 reads SGHVS; CDR2 reads FQNEAQ. V was pared by 3 bases and J by 3 bases, with 13 bases between. This CDR3 has 15 amino acids. The chain's CDR3 is CASSLGGGKTDTQYF. DNA for the CDR3: TGTGCCAGCAGCTTGGGTGGCGGGAAAACAGATACGCAGTATTTT.

This clonotype has a handful of counts. The V call is TRBV7-2, the J call TRBJ2-1; TRBD2 might be the D (5 bases). The V end was cut by 5 bases, the J end by 9 bases, with 17 bases between. CDR3 length: 14 residues. Germline CDR1 SGHTA, CDR2 FQGNSA. The CDR3 DNA sequence: TGTGCCAGCAGCGTCGGGGTCGGGTATATTGAGCAGTTCTTC. Protein sequence: CASSVGVGYIEQFF.

The chain joins TRBV5-1 to TRBJ2-5, with a weak D call TRBD2 (6 bases). V lost 10 bases and J lost 3, with 16 bases in between. This CDR3 contains 13 residues. Germline-derived CDR1 and CDR2 are SGHRS and YFSETQ. The CDR3: CASHGGVEETQYF. CDR3 in DNA: TGCGCCTCCCACGGCGGGGTGGAAGAGACCCAGTACTTC.

This clonotype appeared a few times. The chain employs TRBV29-1 and TRBJ2-5; the D gene could be TRBD1 or TRBD2 (6 bases each). V gave up 4 bases and J gave up 4 bases, with 19 bases separating them. The V gene's germline CDR1 is SQVTM and CDR2 ANQGSEA. This CDR3 region has 15 residues. The CDR3 bases are TGCAGCGTTGTGGGAGGCCAGGGGCTAGGAGAGACCCAGTACTTC. It encodes CSVVGGQGLGETQYF.

This clonotype was recorded a few times. The J gene is TRBJ1-2, the V gene TRBV29-1, with TRBD1 matching 9 bases. The junction had 3 bases not matched to a gene; V was cut back by 7 bases and J by 3 bases. Germline loops: CDR1 SQVTM, CDR2 ANQGSEA. CDR3 length equals 12 residues. The CDR3 DNA follows: TGCAGCGGTACAGGGGGCGACTATGGCTACACCTTC. Protein sequence: CSGTGGDYGYTF.

V and J are TRBV7-9 and TRBJ2-7, with 11 positions matching TRBD1. V lost 5 bases to trimming and J lost 1 base; unmatched junction nucleotides: 7. Per the germline V gene, CDR1 is SEHNR and CDR2 is FQNEAQ (reference sequence). The CDR3 has 16 amino acids. CDR3 protein: CASSLSGTGGSYEQYF. CDR3 coding DNA: TGTGCCAGCAGCCTATCCGGGACAGGGGGTTCCTACGAGCAGTACTTC.

This chain connects TRBV10-3 to TRBJ2-3; TRBD1 matches 9 bases. With 7 bases clipped from V and 3 bases from J, the junction kept 5 bases outside the gene matches. Germline CDR1 reads ENHRY; CDR2 reads SYGVKD. This CDR3 is 14 amino acids long. The CDR3 region has the DNA TGTGCCATCAAGTTCGGACAGGGGACAGATACGCAGTATTTT. Protein product: CAIKFGQGTDTQYF.

This clonotype came up many times. J is TRBJ2-3 and V is TRBV7-9, with D unclear. The ends were cut back, 5 bases at V and 5 bases at J, with 17 bases in the middle. CDR3 size: 15 residues. Per germline, CDR1 SEHNR and CDR2 FQNEAQ (reference sequence). CDR3 loop: CASSPRASGVDTQYF. DNA for the CDR3: TGTGCCAGCAGCCCCCGGGCCTCAGGCGTAGATACGCAGTATTTT.

The chain recombines TRBV19 with TRBJ2-4; no definite D call. Per germline, CDR1 LNHDA and CDR2 SQIVND (reference sequence). This CDR3 is built from 10 residues. V lost 8 bases, J lost 15 bases, and 14 bases lay in between. In nucleotides, the CDR3 is TGTGCCAGTGAGTTGGACGGTTCGTACTTC. This translates into CASELDGSYF.

The chain joins TRBV25-1 to TRBJ1-3; tentatively, D is TRBD1 (5 bases). V lost 1 base and J lost 0, with 10 bases in between. The CDR3 runs to 16 residues. Germline lookup yields CDR1 MGHDK and CDR2 SYGVNS. The CDR3 nucleotides read TGTGCCAGCAGTGAATGGGACCTACGCTCTGGAAACACCATATATTTT. This codes for CASSEWDLRSGNTIYF. Full variable domain (missing parts from reference TRBV25-1 and TRBJ1-3): EADIYQTPRYLVIGTGKKITLECSQTMGHDKMYWYQQDPGMELHLIHYSYGVNSTEKGDLSSESTVSRIRTEHFPLTLESARPSHTSQYLCASSEWDLRSGNTIYFGEGSWLTVV.

The CDR3 spells CASSLKQRGTGELFF. In nucleotides, the CDR3 is TGTGCCAGCAGCTTAAAGCAGAGGGGCACCGGGGAGCTGTTTTTT. The rearrangement links TRBV5-4 to TRBJ2-2; D could derive from TRBD1 or TRBD2 (5 bases each). V was clipped by 2 bases and J by 4 bases, with 12 bases between them. The CDR3 sequence is 15 residues long. The V gene's germline CDR1 is SGHNT and CDR2 YYREEE (reference sequence).

This clonotype was detected only a few times. The V call is TRBV6-6, the J call TRBJ1-5; perhaps TRBD1 as D (5 bases). The V gene lost 2 bases and the J gene lost 4 bases, with 6 bases spanning the gap. Germline V gene sequence: CDR1 MNHNY, CDR2 SVGAGI (reference sequence). This CDR3 spans 13 amino acids. CDR3 sequence reads: CASSYDSNQPQHF. CDR3 in DNA: TGTGCCAGCAGTTACGACAGTAATCAGCCCCAGCATTTT.

This sequence joins TRBV5-1 and TRBJ2-7, with 10 bases matching TRBD1. Losses at the gene ends were 1 base for V and 4 bases for J; bases not matched to a gene: 8. The CDR3 runs to 16 residues. From germline, CDR1 is SGHRS and CDR2 YFSETQ. The CDR3 loop reads CASSLTGQGTLYEQYF. The CDR3 DNA is TGCGCCAGCAGCTTGACGGGACAGGGGACCCTGTACGAGCAGTACTTC.